The next 12 T cell receptor beta chains were all read from a single sample in a study of neoadjuvant anti-PD-1 for oral cavity cancer. Only in-frame clones appear in the TCRdb table, and some are missing; sequencing was by immunoSEQ multiplex PCR. The sample has fewer than 20,000 clones, 66% seen once. Sequenced material: PBMCs, taken before nivolumab (anti-PD-1) treatment. The receptors come from a person between 40 and 79 years old with oral cavity squamous cell carcinoma.

On this clone itself: Relative to the germline gene, one junction end is altered; a read error may explain this. The chain recombines TRBV5-4 with TRBJ2-2; 10 nucleotides line up with TRBD2. The CDR3 loop spans 15 amino acids. CDR1 is SGHNT, CDR2 YYREEE, per germline (reference sequence). CDR3 DNA: TGTGCCAGCGGCTTAGCGGGAGGGAACACCGGGGAGCTGTTTTTT. Encoded protein: CASGLAGGNTGELFF.

The chain employs TRBV5-1 and TRBJ2-3; possibly TRBD2 for D (6 bases). The CDR3 consists of 15 residues. Between the trimmed V and J ends, which lost 0 bases and 3 bases, there was a span of 11 bases. Per the germline V gene, CDR1 is SGHRS and CDR2 is YFSETQ. CDR3 DNA: TGCGCCAGCAGCTTGGTCGGGAGTATGACAGATACGCAGTATTTT. Protein sequence: CASSLVGSMTDTQYF. Looking up the rest from reference TRBV5-1 and TRBJ2-3 gives the full variable domain: KAGVTQTPRYLIKTRGQQVTLSCSPISGHRSVSWYQQTPGQGLQFLFEYFSETQRNKGNFPGRFSGRQFSNSRSEMNVSTLELGDSALYLCASSLVGSMTDTQYFGPGTRLTVL.

The genes are TRBV11-2 and TRBJ2-5; possibly TRBD2 for D (5 bases). This CDR3 has 15 amino acids. The V end was cut by 0 bases, the J end by 5 bases, with 13 bases between. Germline CDR1 and CDR2: SGHAT and FQNNGV. The CDR3 sequence: CASSLDHSGGETQYF. The CDR3 DNA reads TGTGCCAGCAGCTTAGATCACTCGGGCGGGGAGACCCAGTACTTC.

This clone was seen a few times. The gene calls are TRBV10-2 and TRBJ1-2, with no clear D. Germline V CDR1 and CDR2: WSHSY, SAAADI. The CDR3 loop spans 13 amino acids. The V gene lost 6 bases and the J gene lost 3 bases, with 11 bases spanning the gap. CDR3 bases: TGCGCCAGCAGCCCCGCGACGGACTATGGCTACACCTTC. Translation gives CASSPATDYGYTF.

The chain joins TRBV13 to TRBJ2-7; 10 positions agree with TRBD2. Trimming cost V 1 base and J 4 bases; bases outside gene matches: 4. This CDR3 is built from 15 residues. CDR1 PRHDT and CDR2 FYEKMQ come from the germline V gene (reference sequence). The CDR3 sequence is CASSLVASGGYEQYF. As DNA, the CDR3 is TGTGCCAGCAGCTTAGTCGCTAGCGGGGGATACGAGCAGTACTTC.

The chain couples TRBV30 to TRBJ1-4; D is uncertain. Germline CDR1 and CDR2: GTSNPN and SVGIG (reference sequence). Trimming took off 0 bases at V and 7 bases at J, with 3 bases between the two ends. The CDR3 has 11 residues. The CDR3 region is CAWSVTEKLFF. The DNA for the CDR3 is TGTGCCTGGAGTGTAACTGAAAAACTGTTTTTT.

The CDR3 DNA is TGTGCCAGTAGTGCCCTCCTCACAGATACGCAGTATTTT. Protein sequence: CASSALLTDTQYF. The V and J genes are TRBV19 and TRBJ2-3; no definite D call. The V gene lost 5 bases and the J gene lost 2 bases, with 8 bases spanning the gap. CDR1 LNHDA and CDR2 SQIVND come from the germline V gene (reference sequence). The CDR3 is made up of 13 amino acids.

The rearrangement links TRBV7-6 to TRBJ1-1; possible D gene TRBD1, 6 bases. Between the trimmed V and J ends, which lost 5 bases and 1 base, there was a span of 8 bases. Per the germline V gene, CDR1 is SGHVS and CDR2 is FNYEAQ. The CDR3 has 13 amino acids. In DNA form, the CDR3 reads TGTGCCAGCAGCGGGGACACGAACACTGAAGCTTTCTTT. Translation gives CASSGDTNTEAFF. Full variable domain (outside the CDR3, taken from reference TRBV7-6 and TRBJ1-1): GAGVSQSPRYKVTKRGQDVALRCDPISGHVSLYWYRQALGQGPEFLTYFNYEAQQDKSGLPNDRFSAERPEGSISTLTIQRTEQRDSAMYRCASSGDTNTEAFFGQGTRLTVV.

The V gene is TRBV27, the J gene TRBJ2-2; D possibly corresponds to TRBD2 (5 bases). Germline-derived CDR1 and CDR2 are MNHEY and SMNVEV (reference sequence). Trimming pared 10 bases from V and 1 base from J, leaving 13 bases between. This CDR3 region has 14 residues. The CDR3 DNA is TGTGCCACCCTGGGAGCAGTGAACACCGGGGAGCTGTTTTTT. Its translation: CATLGAVNTGELFF.

The chain links TRBV6-5 to TRBJ1-3; D perhaps matches TRBD1 (5 bases). V lost 6 bases to trimming and J lost 14 bases, with 17 bases between them. There are 12 residues in the CDR3. From germline, CDR1 is MNHEY and CDR2 SVGAGI. CDR3 in amino acids: CASRDTFRGVYF. The CDR3 DNA reads TGTGCCAGCAGGGACACGTTCCGGGGGGTATATTTT.

This sequence joins TRBV9 and TRBJ2-1; 8 nucleotides align to TRBD2. Per the germline V gene, CDR1 is SGDLS and CDR2 is YYNGEE. CDR3 length: 16 residues. After removal of 0 bases from V and 3 bases from J, the junction contained 5 bases not matched to a gene. The DNA for the CDR3 is TGTGCCAGCAGCGTAGATGATAGCGGGGTCTACAATGAGCAGTTCTTC. It yields the protein CASSVDDSGVYNEQFF.

The chain is built from TRBV5-1 and TRBJ2-7; 8 bases are shared with TRBD2. CDR3 length: 16 residues. Germline V gene data show CDR1 as SGHRS and CDR2 as YFSETQ. Germline trimming cut 4 bases from V and 5 bases from J; bases unmatched to any gene: 14. The CDR3 protein is CASSQGLAFNLHEQYF. The CDR3 DNA reads TGCGCCAGCAGCCAAGGACTAGCTTTTAACCTCCACGAGCAGTACTTC.